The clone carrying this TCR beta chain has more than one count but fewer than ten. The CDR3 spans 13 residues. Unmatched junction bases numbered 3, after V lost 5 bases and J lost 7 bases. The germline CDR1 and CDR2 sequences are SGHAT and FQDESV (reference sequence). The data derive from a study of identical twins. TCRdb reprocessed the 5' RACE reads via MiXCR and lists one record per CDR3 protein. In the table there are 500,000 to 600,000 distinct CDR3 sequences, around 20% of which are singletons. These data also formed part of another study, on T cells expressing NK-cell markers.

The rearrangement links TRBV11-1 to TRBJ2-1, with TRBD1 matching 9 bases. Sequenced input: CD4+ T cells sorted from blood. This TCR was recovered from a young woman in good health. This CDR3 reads CASSHRGQNEQFF. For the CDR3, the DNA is TGTGCCAGCAGCCACAGGGGGCAGAATGAGCAGTTCTTC.